These 2 T cell receptor beta chains came from one sample sequenced in a study of shared clonotypes between healthy human individuals. Libraries were prepared by immunoSEQ multiplex PCR; TCRdb keeps only in-frame clonotypes and omits some of them. The table shows about a million clones, with approximately 80% occurring only once. The source material was memory CD4+ T cells sorted from blood. The subset is: CD45RA-negative fraction. The receptors stem from a man aged 18-30 years in good health.

This rearrangement joins TRBV10-3 to TRBJ2-2, with D unclear. Trimming cost V 10 bases and J 4 bases, with 19 bases left between them. This CDR3 is 15 amino acids long. The germline V gene has CDR1 ENHRY and CDR2 SYGVKD. The CDR3 spells CATVAAAKGTGELFF. The CDR3 coding sequence is TGTGCCACCGTGGCGGCAGCGAAAGGCACCGGGGAGCTGTTTTTT.

The rearrangement uses TRBV7-2 and TRBJ1-4, with D uncertain. The CDR3 loop spans 13 amino acids. Trimming cost V 2 bases and J 8 bases, with 9 bases left between them. Per germline, CDR1 SGHTA and CDR2 FQGNSA. In DNA, the CDR3 is TGTGCCAGCAGCTTAAGAGGTAGAGAAAAACTGTTTTTT. It translates to CASSLRGREKLFF. Supplemented by reference TRBV7-2 and TRBJ1-4, the full variable domain reads GAGVSQSPSNKVTEKGKDVELRCDPISGHTALYWYRQSLGQGLEFLIYFQGNSAPDKSGLPSDRFSAERTGGSVSTLTIQRTQQEDSAVYLCASSLRGREKLFFGSGTQLSVL.